Each of the 7 T cell receptor beta chains below was sequenced from the same sample in a study of blood T cell dynamics during melanoma immunotherapy. Time point specified: week 3, after first cycle of checkpoint inhibitor. Produced via immunoSEQ multiplex PCR; TCRdb's table is partial and in-frame only. The table includes about 17,000 clones, 87% detected once. The sequencing here drew on blood, taken from a patient treated with checkpoint blockade. Receptors originate from a human donor with melanoma.

The rearrangement links TRBV30 to TRBJ2-3; maybe TRBD2 (6 bases). Germline CDR1 and CDR2: GTSNPN and SVGIG (reference sequence). This CDR3 is 16 amino acids long. V shed 3 bases and J shed 4 bases, with 20 bases lying between them. The CDR3: CAWRARDWRGPDTQYF. The CDR3 DNA reads TGTGCCTGGAGGGCGCGGGACTGGAGAGGCCCAGATACGCAGTATTTT. The variable domain in full, completed from reference TRBV30 and TRBJ2-3, reads SQTIHQWPATLVQPVGSPLSLECTVEGTSNPNLYWYRQAAGRGLQLLFYSVGIGQISSEVPQNLSASRPQDRQFILSSKKLLLSDSGFYLCAWRARDWRGPDTQYFGPGTRLTVL.

This clone was seen only once. The chain combines TRBV9 with TRBJ1-2; D is unclear. CDR1 and CDR2 from the germline V gene are SGDLS and YYNGEE. The CDR3 covers 16 residues. Trimming removed 1 base from V and 4 bases from J, with 17 bases in between. CDR3 coding DNA: TGTGCCAGCAGCGTAAGTTCCCGGAACGTCCCCTATGGCTACACCTTC. Its translation is CASSVSSRNVPYGYTF.

The CDR3 sequence: CASTPPVGGLGQPQHF. The CDR3 coding sequence is TGTGCCAGTACCCCTCCTGTTGGGGGGCTCGGCCAGCCCCAGCATTTT. This chain connects TRBV19 to TRBJ1-5, with D possibly TRBD1 on 6 matching bases. The CDR3 loop spans 16 amino acids. CDR1 and CDR2 (germline): LNHDA, SQIVND (reference sequence). Trimming took off 7 bases at V and 7 bases at J, with 23 bases between the two ends.

This clone has only one observation. V gene TRBV27 combines with J gene TRBJ1-1; D may be TRBD1 (5 bases). Trimming cost V 5 bases and J 1 base, with 11 bases left between them. CDR3 length: 14 residues. CDR1 is MNHEY, CDR2 SMNVEV, per germline (reference sequence). CDR3 coding DNA: TGTGCCAGCAGTCTTCTCGGGGCGAACACTGAAGCTTTCTTT. This encodes CASSLLGANTEAFF.

The chain is built from TRBV5-1 and TRBJ1-2; D is unclear. The CDR3 has 14 residues. The germline gives CDR1 SGHRS, CDR2 YFSETQ. V was shortened by 1 base and J by 4 bases, with 11 bases between the two germline ends. The CDR3 sequence is CASSLPLNGYGYTF. Written as DNA, the CDR3 is TGCGCCAGCAGCTTGCCTCTAAATGGCTATGGCTACACCTTC.

The chain has TRBV30 and TRBJ1-4; TRBD1 might be the D (5 bases). CDR3 size: 15 residues. Germline CDR1 reads GTSNPN; CDR2 reads SVGIG (reference sequence). Trimming took 4 bases from V and 5 from J, leaving 17 bases between them. The CDR3: CAWTRRGGPNEKLFF. The CDR3 region has the DNA TGTGCCTGGACCAGACGGGGGGGTCCCAATGAAAAACTGTTTTTT.

Only one count was recorded for this clone. The rearrangement uses TRBV11-3 and TRBJ2-7; 11 bases match TRBD1. Losses at the gene ends were 4 bases for V and 4 bases for J; bases not matched to a gene: 6. Per the germline V gene, CDR1 is SGHNT and CDR2 is YENEEA. The length of the CDR3 is 15 residues. The CDR3 DNA is TGTGCCAGCAGCTATCGGACAGGGGGCAATTACGAGCAGTACTTC. Translation gives CASSYRTGGNYEQYF.